This note documents a single T cell receptor (beta chain) sequence. Primers for the PCR totalled 60 Vbeta and 13 Jbeta. Clones were sequenced by immunoSEQ multiplex PCR, and TCRdb holds only the in-frame ones, with some missing. The data show 130,000 or so clones, approximately 77% seen once. The record originates from a study of cytomegalovirus exposure and HLA in healthy donors. With 6 bases clipped from V and 4 bases from J, the junction kept 4 bases outside the gene matches. CDR1 is SNHLY and CDR2 is FYNNEI in the germline V gene. The CDR3 is 14 residues long. At sampling all donors were nominally healthy, likely with unrecorded immune exposures.

This rearrangement joins TRBV2 to TRBJ1-1; 11 positions agree with TRBD1. The sequence was collected from a woman aged 35 to 49 in good health and CMV-seronegative. Sequences were obtained from PBMCs. The chain's CDR3 is CASSRTGGPTEAFF. The CDR3 nucleotides read TGTGCCAGCAGCCGGACAGGGGGCCCCACTGAAGCTTTCTTT. The complete variable domain, with remaining parts taken from reference TRBV2 and TRBJ1-1, reads EPEVTQTPSHQVTQMGQEVILRCVPISNHLYFYWYRQILGQKVEFLVSFYNNEISEKSEIFDDQFSVERPDGSNFTLKIRSTKLEDSAMYFCASSRTGGPTEAFFGQGTRLTVV.